This record concerns one T cell receptor beta chain sequence. This specimen belongs to a study of T cell responses to AZD1222 COVID-19 vaccine. The assay was immunoSEQ multiplex PCR, and TCRdb's table has in-frame clones only and misses some. The sample carries some 140,000 clones, more than 90% recorded once. The germline CDR1 and CDR2 sequences are SGHAT and FQNNGV. Trimming removed 3 bases from V and 4 bases from J, with 9 bases in between. The CDR3 is made up of 14 amino acids. The sequence derives from an adult in good health. The V gene is TRBV11-2, the J gene TRBJ2-2, with D maybe TRBD2 (5 bases). Sequencing was performed on peripheral blood, taken on day 0 of AZD1222 vaccination. CDR3 DNA: TGTGCCAGCAGCTTTCCGGGGAGCACCGGGGAGCTGTTTTTT. It specifies CASSFPGSTGELFF.